The 15 T cell receptor beta chains presented below share a single source sample, sequenced in a study of shared clonotypes between healthy human individuals. Libraries were prepared by immunoSEQ multiplex PCR; TCRdb keeps only in-frame clonotypes and omits some of them. Among over a million clones listed, around 97% were seen once. The sequenced material came from naive CD4+ T cells sorted from blood. Subset noted: CD45RA+ positively selected. Receptors were obtained from a man aged 25 to 45 in good health.

The chain combines TRBV6-5 with TRBJ2-7; D tentatively reads TRBD1 or TRBD2 (5 bases each). The CDR3 spans 15 residues. V was clipped by 7 bases and J by 2 bases, with 18 bases between them. Germline CDR1 reads MNHEY; CDR2 reads SVGAGI. The CDR3 sequence is CASTGPRGTPYEQYF. The CDR3 region has the DNA TGTGCCAGCACAGGTCCACGGGGCACCCCCTACGAGCAGTACTTC.

The rearrangement uses TRBV4-2 and TRBJ2-5; TRBD2 agrees at 8 bases. Germline CDR1 reads LGHNA; CDR2 reads YNFKEQ. V lost 0 bases and J lost 2; bases outside the gene matches: 11. CDR3 length: 18 residues. The CDR3 DNA is TGTGCCAGCAGCCAAGATGCGCCAGCGGGAGTTGGGCAAGAGACCCAGTACTTC. Protein sequence: CASSQDAPAGVGQETQYF.

In regard to this clone: One end of the junction varies from germline; a read error may be responsible. The sample carries other DNA sequences with the same CDR3. V gene TRBV7-3 combines with J gene TRBJ2-6; 10 bases line up with TRBD2. Per germline, CDR1 SGHTA and CDR2 FQGTGA. The CDR3 covers 19 residues. In nucleotides, the CDR3 is TGTGCCAGCAGCGCCCCCCTAAGCGGGAGGGCCTCTGGAGCCAACGTCCTGACTTTC. This translates into CASSAPLSGRASGANVLTF. The whole variable domain, remainder taken from reference TRBV7-3 and TRBJ2-6, is GAGVSQTPSNKVTEKGKYVELRCDPISGHTALYWYRQSLGQGPEFLIYFQGTGAADDSGLPNDRFFAVRPEGSVSTLKIQRTERGDSAVYLCASSAPLSGRASGANVLTFGAGSRLTVL.

The rearrangement links TRBV9 to TRBJ2-2, with 8 positions matching TRBD1. With V trimmed by 4 bases and J by 6 bases, 5 bases remained unmatched. CDR3 length equals 14 residues. The germline V gene encodes CDR1 SGDLS and CDR2 YYNGEE. The CDR3 region is CASSLRQGPGELFF. CDR3 in DNA: TGTGCCAGCAGCCTACGACAGGGGCCCGGGGAGCTGTTTTTT.

The chain joins TRBV10-3 to TRBJ1-1, with 8 bases matching TRBD1. The CDR3 spans 13 residues. CDR1 ENHRY and CDR2 SYGVKD come from the germline V gene. Trimming cost V 6 bases and J 0 bases; bases outside gene matches: 0. CDR3 protein: CAIRGQVNTEAFF. The CDR3 nucleotides read TGTGCCATCAGGGGACAGGTGAACACTGAAGCTTTCTTT.

This clone was counted only a few times. V and J are TRBV10-3 and TRBJ1-2; D gene ambiguous. This CDR3 has 13 amino acids. The germline V gene has CDR1 ENHRY and CDR2 SYGVKD. Trimming stripped 8 bases from V and 7 bases from J, with 17 bases between. The CDR3 sequence is CAIEGPGPAGYTF. The CDR3 DNA reads as TGTGCCATCGAGGGCCCCGGACCTGCTGGCTACACCTTC.

This chain links TRBV7-9 with TRBJ2-1; TRBD1 matches at 7 bases. The trim removed 5 bases at V and 2 bases at J, leaving 15 bases unmatched. Germline loops: CDR1 SEHNR, CDR2 FQNEAQ (reference sequence). The CDR3 extends over 18 amino acids. The CDR3 protein is CASSPNPPGTATYNEQFF. As DNA, the CDR3 is TGTGCCAGCAGCCCCAACCCTCCCGGGACAGCTACCTACAATGAGCAGTTCTTC.

In regard to this clone: This same CDR3 is encoded by further DNA sequences in the sample. The rearrangement uses TRBV5-1 and TRBJ2-5; 9 bases line up with TRBD2. Germline V lookup: CDR1 SGHRS, CDR2 YFSETQ. This CDR3 is built from 16 residues. Losses at the gene ends were 0 bases for V and 0 bases for J; bases not matched to a gene: 3. The DNA for the CDR3 is TGCGCCAGCAGCTTGGCGCCTAGCGGGAACCAAGAGACCCAGTACTTC. Translated, it gives CASSLAPSGNQETQYF.

The chain uses TRBV16 and TRBJ2-1, with 14 bases fitting TRBD2. CDR3 length: 21 amino acids. Germline-derived CDR1 and CDR2 are KGHSY and FQNENV. V dropped 1 base and J dropped 0; count of bases not matched to a gene: 11. CDR3 DNA sequence: TGTGCCAGCAGCCAATGGGGCTCACACGGGACTAGCGGGAGCTCCTACAATGAGCAGTTCTTC. This translates into CASSQWGSHGTSGSSYNEQFF. The full variable domain, its missing parts supplied by reference TRBV16 and TRBJ2-1, is GEEVAQTPKHLVRGEGQKAKLYCAPIKGHSYVFWYQQVLKNEFKFLISFQNENVFDETGMPKERFSAKCLPNSPCSLEIQATKLEDSAVYFCASSQWGSHGTSGSSYNEQFFGPGTRLTVL.

The CDR3 DNA is TGTGCCAGCAGCTTAGGCGGACTAGCGGCTCCCTCCTACGAGCAGTACTTC. Its translation: CASSLGGLAAPSYEQYF. V gene TRBV7-8 combines with J gene TRBJ2-7, with 10 positions matching TRBD2. Germline trimming cut 1 base from V and 0 bases from J; bases unmatched to any gene: 6. The CDR3 contains 17 residues. Germline CDR1 and CDR2: SGHVS and FQNEAQ. The full variable domain, completed using reference TRBV7-8 and TRBJ2-7, is GAGVSQSPRYKVAKRGQDVALRCDPISGHVSLFWYQQALGQGPEFLTYFQNEAQLDKSGLPSDRFFAERPEGSVSTLKIQRTQQEDSAVYLCASSLGGLAAPSYEQYFGPGTRLTVT.

This clone has only one observation. V gene TRBV5-4 combines with J gene TRBJ2-7, with 14 bases identical to TRBD2. The CDR3 has 16 residues. CDR1 is SGHNT, CDR2 YYREEE, per germline (reference sequence). V was pared by 4 bases and J by 6 bases, with 9 bases of the junction left unmatched. CDR3 DNA: TGTGCCAGCAGCGCAGGGACTAGCGGGAGAGTGGGCGAGCAGTACTTC. It is translated as CASSAGTSGRVGEQYF.

The J gene is TRBJ2-3, the V gene TRBV28; D possibly uses TRBD1 or TRBD2 (5 bases each). In germline, CDR1 is MDHEN, CDR2 SYDVKM. The CDR3 totals 16 residues. Trimming removed 1 base at V and 1 base at J, with 12 bases between. CDR3 bases: TGTGCCAGCAGTTTATCCGGGACGATTGGCACAGATACGCAGTATTTT. Encoded protein: CASSLSGTIGTDTQYF.

This chain joins TRBV6-5 and TRBJ1-1, with D possibly TRBD1 on 5 matching bases. This CDR3 spans 13 amino acids. V shed 11 bases and J shed 3 bases, with 16 bases lying between them. Germline CDR1 MNHEY, CDR2 SVGAGI. This CDR3 reads CAGAGGQYTEAFF. DNA for the CDR3: TGTGCCGGGGCGGGAGGGCAGTACACTGAAGCTTTCTTT.

The rearrangement joins TRBV28 to TRBJ2-7, with 7 bases identical to TRBD1. Trimming removed 5 bases from V and 3 bases from J; junction bases left unmatched: 10. Germline V gives CDR1 MDHEN, CDR2 SYDVKM. The CDR3 extends over 15 amino acids. The CDR3 nucleotides read TGTGCCAGCAGTACTGTCCGGGACAGAGGCTACGAGCAGTACTTC. Protein: CASSTVRDRGYEQYF.

Turning to this clone: This sample also contains other DNA sequences that code for the same CDR3. The chain recombines TRBV5-1 with TRBJ2-5; TRBD2 aligns across 10 bases. Trimming at V came to 0 bases and at J to 1 base, leaving 0 bases not matched to a gene. This CDR3 is built from 15 residues. Germline CDR1 reads SGHRS; CDR2 reads YFSETQ. The CDR3 nucleotides read TGCGCCAGCAGCTTGGGGACTAGCGGCCAAGAGACCCAGTACTTC. Translated, it gives CASSLGTSGQETQYF.